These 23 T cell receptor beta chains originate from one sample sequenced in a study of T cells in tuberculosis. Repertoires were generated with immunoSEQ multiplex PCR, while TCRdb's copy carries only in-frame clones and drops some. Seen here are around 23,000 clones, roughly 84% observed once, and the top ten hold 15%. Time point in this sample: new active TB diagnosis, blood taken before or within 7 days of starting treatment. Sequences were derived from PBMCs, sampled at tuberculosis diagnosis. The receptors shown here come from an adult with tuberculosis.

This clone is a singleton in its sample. For the CDR3, the DNA is TGTGCCAGCAGTTACTCGAGCAGGCCTGAAGCTTTCTTT. Translated, it gives CASSYSSRPEAFF. The rearrangement joins TRBV6-5 to TRBJ1-1; no reliable D call. The CDR3 covers 13 residues. The germline gives CDR1 MNHEY, CDR2 SVGAGI. With 0 bases removed from V and 6 bases from J, the gap between germline ends came to 8 bases.

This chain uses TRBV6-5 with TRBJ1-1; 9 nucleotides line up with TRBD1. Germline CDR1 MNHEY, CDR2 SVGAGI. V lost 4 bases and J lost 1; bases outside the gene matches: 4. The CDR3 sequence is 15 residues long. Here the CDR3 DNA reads TGTGCCAGCAGTTGGGGACAGGGCAAGAACACTGAAGCTTTCTTT. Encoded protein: CASSWGQGKNTEAFF.

The CDR3 spells CASSLGRGHRELFF. The CDR3, as DNA: TGTGCCAGCAGTTTAGGGCGGGGGCACCGGGAGCTGTTTTTT. This rearrangement joins TRBV28 to TRBJ2-2; possibly TRBD2 for D (7 bases). This CDR3 region has 14 residues. V was cut by 2 bases and J by 9 bases, with 13 bases left in between. Per germline, CDR1 MDHEN and CDR2 SYDVKM.

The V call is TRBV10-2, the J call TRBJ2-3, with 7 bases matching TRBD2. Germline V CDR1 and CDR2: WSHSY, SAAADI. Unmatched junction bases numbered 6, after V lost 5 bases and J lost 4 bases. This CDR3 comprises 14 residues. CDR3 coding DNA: TGCGCCAGCAGTCCTAGCGGATTCTCAGATACGCAGTATTTT. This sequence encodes CASSPSGFSDTQYF.

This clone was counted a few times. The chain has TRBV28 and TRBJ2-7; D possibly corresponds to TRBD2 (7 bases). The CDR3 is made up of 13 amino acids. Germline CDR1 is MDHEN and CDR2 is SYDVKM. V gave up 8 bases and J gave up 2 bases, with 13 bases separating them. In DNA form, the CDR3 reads TGTGCCAGCGTCCGGGGGGCAGCCTACGAGCAGTACTTC. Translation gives CASVRGAAYEQYF. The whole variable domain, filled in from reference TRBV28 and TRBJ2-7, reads DVKVTQSSRYLVKRTGEKVFLECVQDMDHENMFWYRQDPGLGLRLIYFSYDVKMKEKGDIPEGYSVSREKKERFSLILESASTNQTSMYLCASVRGAAYEQYFGPGTRLTVT.

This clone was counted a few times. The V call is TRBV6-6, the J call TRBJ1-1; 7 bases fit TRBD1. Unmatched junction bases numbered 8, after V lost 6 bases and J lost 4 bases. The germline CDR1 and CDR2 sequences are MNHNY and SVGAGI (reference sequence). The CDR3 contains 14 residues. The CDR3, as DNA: TGTGCCAGCAGGGCGACAGGGCCGGGCACTGAAGCTTTCTTT. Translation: CASRATGPGTEAFF.

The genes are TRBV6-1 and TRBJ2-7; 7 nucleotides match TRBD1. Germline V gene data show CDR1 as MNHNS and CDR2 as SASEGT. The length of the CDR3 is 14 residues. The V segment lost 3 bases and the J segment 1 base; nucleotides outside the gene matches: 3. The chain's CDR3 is CASSEKGQSYEQYF. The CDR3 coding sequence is TGTGCCAGCAGTGAGAAGGGACAGTCCTACGAGCAGTACTTC.

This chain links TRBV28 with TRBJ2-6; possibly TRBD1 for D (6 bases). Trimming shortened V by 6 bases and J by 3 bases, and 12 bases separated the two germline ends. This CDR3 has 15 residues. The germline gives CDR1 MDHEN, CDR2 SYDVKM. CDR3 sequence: CASRPQGFGANVLTF. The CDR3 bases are TGTGCCAGCAGACCCCAGGGGTTTGGGGCCAACGTCCTGACTTTC.

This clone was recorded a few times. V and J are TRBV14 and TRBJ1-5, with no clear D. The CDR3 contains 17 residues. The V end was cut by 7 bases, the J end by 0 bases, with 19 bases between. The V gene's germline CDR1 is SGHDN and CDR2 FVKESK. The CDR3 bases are TGTGCCAGCAACTTACATAGGGAGGGTGATAGCAATCAGCCCCAGCATTTT. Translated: CASNLHREGDSNQPQHF.

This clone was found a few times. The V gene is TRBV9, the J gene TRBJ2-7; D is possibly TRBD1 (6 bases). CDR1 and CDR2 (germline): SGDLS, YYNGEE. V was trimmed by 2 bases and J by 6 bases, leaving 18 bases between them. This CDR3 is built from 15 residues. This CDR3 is CASSVGTLGASEQYF. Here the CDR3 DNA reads TGTGCCAGCAGCGTCGGGACATTGGGGGCCTCCGAGCAGTACTTC.

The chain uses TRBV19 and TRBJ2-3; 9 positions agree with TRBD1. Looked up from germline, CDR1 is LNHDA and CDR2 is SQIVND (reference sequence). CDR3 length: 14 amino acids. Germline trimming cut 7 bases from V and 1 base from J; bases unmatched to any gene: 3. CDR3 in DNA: TGTGCCAGTATGTGGACAGGGGGCACAGATACGCAGTATTTT. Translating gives CASMWTGGTDTQYF.

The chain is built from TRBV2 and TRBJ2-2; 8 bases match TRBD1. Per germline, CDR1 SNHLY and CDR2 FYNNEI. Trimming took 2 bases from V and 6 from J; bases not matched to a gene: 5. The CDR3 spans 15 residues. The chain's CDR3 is CASSEPTGAAGELFF. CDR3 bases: TGTGCCAGCAGTGAACCGACAGGGGCGGCCGGGGAGCTGTTTTTT.

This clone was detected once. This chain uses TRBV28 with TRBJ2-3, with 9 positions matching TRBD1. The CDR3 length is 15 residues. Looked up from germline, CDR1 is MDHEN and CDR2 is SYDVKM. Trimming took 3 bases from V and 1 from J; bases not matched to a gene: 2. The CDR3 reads CASSLRTGGTDTQYF. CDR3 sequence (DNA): TGTGCCAGCAGTTTGAGGACAGGGGGCACAGATACGCAGTATTTT.

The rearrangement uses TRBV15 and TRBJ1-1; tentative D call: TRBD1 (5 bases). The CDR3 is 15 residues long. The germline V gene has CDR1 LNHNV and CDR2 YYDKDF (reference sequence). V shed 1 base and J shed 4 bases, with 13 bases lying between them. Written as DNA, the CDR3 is TGTGCCACCAGCAGAGCCAGGGAATCGTCCACTGAAGCTTTCTTT. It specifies CATSRARESSTEAFF.

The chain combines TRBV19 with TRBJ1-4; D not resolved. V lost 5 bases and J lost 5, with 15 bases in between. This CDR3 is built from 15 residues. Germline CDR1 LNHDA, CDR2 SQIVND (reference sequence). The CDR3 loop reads CASSSWTGNNEKLFF. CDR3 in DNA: TGTGCCAGTAGTTCGTGGACGGGAAACAATGAAAAACTGTTTTTT.

The CDR3 region has the DNA TGTGCCAGTACCCAAGGACAGGGAGGCGCCAAAAACATTCAGTACTTC. This translates into CASTQGQGGAKNIQYF. The V gene is TRBV19, the J gene TRBJ2-4, with 8 nucleotides matching TRBD1. CDR3 size: 16 residues. The junction had 9 bases not matched to a gene; V was cut back by 7 bases and J by 1 base. Per germline, CDR1 LNHDA and CDR2 SQIVND (reference sequence).

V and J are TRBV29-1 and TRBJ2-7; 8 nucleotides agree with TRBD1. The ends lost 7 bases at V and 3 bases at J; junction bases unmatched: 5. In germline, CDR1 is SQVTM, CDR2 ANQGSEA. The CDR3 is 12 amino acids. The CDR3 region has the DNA TGCAGCGGAGGACAGGGAAGCTACGAGCAGTACTTC. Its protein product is CSGGQGSYEQYF.

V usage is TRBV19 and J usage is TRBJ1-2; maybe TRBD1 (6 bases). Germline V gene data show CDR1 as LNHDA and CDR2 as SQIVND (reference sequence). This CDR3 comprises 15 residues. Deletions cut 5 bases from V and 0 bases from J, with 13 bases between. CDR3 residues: CASSGGAIANYGYTF. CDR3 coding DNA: TGTGCCAGTAGTGGGGGGGCCATAGCTAACTATGGCTACACCTTC.

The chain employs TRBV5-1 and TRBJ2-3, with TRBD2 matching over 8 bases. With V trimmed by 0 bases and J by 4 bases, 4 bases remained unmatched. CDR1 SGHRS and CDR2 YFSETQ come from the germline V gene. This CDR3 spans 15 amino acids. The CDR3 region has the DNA TGCGCCAGCAGCTTGGGAGCGGGAGACGCAGATACGCAGTATTTT. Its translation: CASSLGAGDADTQYF.

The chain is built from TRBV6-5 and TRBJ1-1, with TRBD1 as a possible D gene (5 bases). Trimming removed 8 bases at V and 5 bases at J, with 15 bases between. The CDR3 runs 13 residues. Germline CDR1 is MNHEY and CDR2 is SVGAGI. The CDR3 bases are TGTGCCAGCCCAAAGTCGGGGGGGACTGAAGCTTTCTTT. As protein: CASPKSGGTEAFF.

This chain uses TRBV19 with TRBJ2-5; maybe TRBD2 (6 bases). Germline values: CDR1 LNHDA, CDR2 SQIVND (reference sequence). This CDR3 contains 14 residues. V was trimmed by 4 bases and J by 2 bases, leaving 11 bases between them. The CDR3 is CASSSGEAQETQYF. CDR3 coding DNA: TGTGCCAGTAGTAGCGGGGAGGCTCAAGAGACCCAGTACTTC. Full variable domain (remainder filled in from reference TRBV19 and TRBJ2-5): DGGITQSPKYLFRKEGQNVTLSCEQNLNHDAMYWYRQDPGQGLRLIYYSQIVNDFQKGDIAEGYSVSREKKESFPLTVTSAQKNPTAFYLCASSSGEAQETQYFGPGTRLLVL.

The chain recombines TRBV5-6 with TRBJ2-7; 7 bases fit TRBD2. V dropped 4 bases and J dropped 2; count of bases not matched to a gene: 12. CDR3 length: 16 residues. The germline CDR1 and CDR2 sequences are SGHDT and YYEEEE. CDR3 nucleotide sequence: TGTGCCAGCAGCAGCCTGGCTAGCGGCTATACCTACGAGCAGTACTTC. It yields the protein CASSSLASGYTYEQYF.

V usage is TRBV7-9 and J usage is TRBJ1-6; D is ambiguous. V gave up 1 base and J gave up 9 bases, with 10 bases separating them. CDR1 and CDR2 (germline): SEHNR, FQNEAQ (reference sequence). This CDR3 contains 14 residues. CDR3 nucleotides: TGTGCCAGCAGCTTAGACAGCAACATTTCACCCCTCCACTTT. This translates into CASSLDSNISPLHF.